Here is one TCR beta chain with its context. The V gene end was trimmed by 0 bases and the J gene end by 5 bases; junction bases not matched to a gene: 4. Germline CDR1 is GTSNPN and CDR2 is SVGIG (reference sequence). The CDR3 contains 15 residues. The data were obtained in a study of blood T cell repertoires in COVID-19. The overall study: The United States, Italy and Spain were the sources of the acute and convalescent COVID-19 samples.

Clones were sequenced by immunoSEQ multiplex PCR, and TCRdb holds only the in-frame ones, with some missing. Of about 91,000 clones in the sample, 70% to 80% were seen once. This clonotype was sampled from a man in his 70s with acute or convalescent COVID-19. V is TRBV30 and J is TRBJ2-5, with 12 bases identical to TRBD1. Source material: peripheral blood. CDR3 bases: TGTGCCTGGAGTGTACCGGGACAGGGGGCTGAGACCCAGTACTTC. This translates into CAWSVPGQGAETQYF.